This T cell receptor (beta chain) was sequenced in a study of vaccination effects on CD4 cells after COVID-19. About the study: Each participant was given two doses of one vaccine (BNT162b2 or mRNA-1273). Study-wide results and caveats: Convalescent patients were scarce in the study, and it lacked early post-infection timepoints. There was only 1 of 255 vaccine-induced clones in healthy vaccinees that cross-reacted with common cold coronaviruses.

Worth noting for this clone: The antigen is undetermined.

There are 16 residues in the CDR3. The ends were cut back, 8 bases at V and 4 bases at J, with 20 bases in the middle. The V gene's germline CDR1 is SNHLY and CDR2 FYNNEI. Expansion of antigen-specific CD4+ T cells with viral peptide pools was carried out by the ViraFEST assay before sequencing. A 10-day culture period preceded the isolation of CD4+ T cells. Neither prior SARS-CoV-2 infection nor positive nucleocapsid antibodies were present in the vaccine recipients. Half of the medium was exchanged for IL-2 medium on both days 3 and 7. The table came from immunoSEQ multiplex PCR; TCRdb's copy has only in-frame clones and leaves some out. The sample yields around 71,000 clones, approximately 72% seen once.

The sequencing here drew on CD4+ T cells from PBMCs cultured with HCoV-OC43 spike peptides, taken before COVID-19 vaccination. The subset: HCoV-OC43 spike overlapping peptide pool stimulation. The chain employs TRBV2 and TRBJ2-2; D is possibly TRBD1 (6 bases). The sequence was collected from a human donor who received a COVID-19 vaccine. As DNA, the CDR3 is TGTGCCAGCGCGCCTCCGGGACACCGTTCCACCGGGGAGCTGTTTTTT. Translating gives CASAPPGHRSTGELFF.